This entry concerns a single T cell receptor (beta chain). CDR3 size: 14 residues. Losses at the gene ends were 6 bases for V and 5 bases for J; bases not matched to a gene: 2. CDR1 is SGHKS and CDR2 is YYEKEE in the germline V gene (reference sequence). CD45RO-negative, CCR7-selected cells formed the naive CD8 fraction, which excluded terminally differentiated effector memory CD45RA+ cells. Assay: immunoSEQ multiplex PCR; the TCRdb copy retains only in-frame clones and omits some. The table lists hundreds of thousands of clones, around 95% of them singletons, with 0.11% in the top ten. This sample stems from a study of shared clonotypes between healthy human individuals.

The sequencing input was naive CD8+ T cells sorted from blood. This chain joins TRBV5-5 and TRBJ2-1; 13 bases line up with TRBD2. This clonotype originated in a woman aged 25-40 years in good health. The CDR3 is CASTGTSGDNEQFF. Written as DNA, the CDR3 is TGTGCCAGCACCGGGACTAGCGGGGACAATGAGCAGTTCTTC.